Listed here is a single TCR beta chain. This clonotype turned up a few times. Its antigen remains undetermined. The sample holds no much larger clone one base away, and base qualities are not on file. The entry originates in a study of blood T cells in healthy people across ages (dated by TCRdb to about 2015). As for the study more broadly: Template switching captured roughly one uniquely barcoded TCR beta cDNA molecule per two T cells in model experiments. The study measured age-related changes in TCR beta repertoire diversity using deep sequencing normalized with unique cDNA molecular identifiers. The donors were divided into four age groups: young (average roughly 17 years), middle-aged (under 40), aged (about 62) and long-lived (roughly 86). To avoid experimental bias, donors of different ages were spread randomly across the sequencing lanes. For two donors (one aged 18 to 29 and one aged 80 or older), the study analyzed two additional independent replicas of 1 million unique cDNA reads from the same blood draw.

What the authors observed across the whole study: Because the CMV infection status of the donors was unknown, age-related changes in expanded clonotypes may potentially have been confounded. As age increased, observed TCR beta diversity per million T cells dropped in a roughly linear way, and a significant reduction was already evident by age around 41. Total diversity estimates from one million sequenced T cells were considered lower bounds and underestimates. Compared with the aged group, more naive CD4+ T cells, fewer expanded clones and increased TCR diversity were shown by the long-lived group, suggesting age selection. A strong correlation was found between observed TCR beta diversity and the percentage of naive T cells measured by flow cytometry. Conclusive comparison of naive and antigen-experienced compartments was prevented by the profiling of bulk unsorted PBMCs.

The donors were about 40 Caucasian individuals from Russia, aged roughly 6 to 100 years, who were systemically healthy. About 9.1 milliliters of peripheral blood were collected from each donor into EDTA-treated Vacutainer tubes. Ficoll-Paque density-gradient centrifugation was used to isolate PBMCs, with at least 6 million per sample. Total RNA, at least 6 micrograms per sample, was extracted from PBMCs with Trizol reagent. For every donor, flow cytometry on a PBMC aliquot measured the percentage of naive CD45RAhigh/CD27high T cells. V sheds 1 base and J sheds 5 bases, leaving 14 bases between their ends. For CDR1 and CDR2, the germline V gene lists SNHLY and FYNNEI. From cysteine to phenylalanine, the CDR3 is 15 amino acids long. The retained sequence is limited to the CDR3, 45 bases, with the frame set at the first base. The receptor library was made with 5' RACE. Data came from an Illumina HiSeq 2500. A second PCR of roughly 7 to 11 cycles was performed with a sample-barcoded 5' primer and a J-beta primer mix. A template-switch 5' adaptor carrying 12 random nucleotides introduced a unique molecular identifier onto each TCR beta cDNA molecule. Each sample yielded at least 3 million CDR3-containing paired-end reads. The Mint cDNA synthesis kit, primed by a TRBC-specific oligonucleotide, was used to synthesize first-strand cDNA from all RNA. Following uracil-DNA glycosylase treatment, a first 18-cycle PCR with universal primers M1SS and BC2_uni_R was performed on all cDNA. In the source study's methods: Each sample was normalized by randomly selecting 1 million high-quality reads, each carrying a distinct molecular identifier. Instead of being binned into consensus sequences, reads that shared molecular identifiers were thrown out. MiTCR, with a Q25 quality threshold and the strictest error-elimination algorithm, was used for CDR3 identification, clonotype clustering and error correction. A nonparametric unseen species model with Euler transformation was used to estimate lower-bound total TCR beta diversity. The public reads were run again by TCRdb, first through fastp at Q25 and then through MiXCR, and only productive beta chains were kept. Rows are combined by CDR3 protein, so each entry shows the most common genes and DNA. These V and J calls are TCRdb output, not the study's own analysis. This sample gives under 1,000,000 distinct CDR3 sequences in total; around 50% of them show up just once. The ten largest clones capture 15% to 20% of the sample.

This TCR was recovered from a man older than 75 in good health. The source material was blood. The V and J segments used are TRBV2 and TRBJ2-5; the D gene cannot be resolved reliably. The nucleotide sequence reads TGTGCCAGCAGTGAAGAGGCTAGGGATTGGGAGACCCAGTACTTC. It specifies CASSEEARDWETQYF. The CDR3 plus the reference TRBV2 and TRBJ2-5 genes for the other parts give the full variable domain: EPEVTQTPSHQVTQMGQEVILRCVPISNHLYFYWYRQILGQKVEFLVSFYNNEISEKSEIFDDQFSVERPDGSNFTLKIRSTKLEDSAMYFCASSEEARDWETQYFGPGTRLLVL.